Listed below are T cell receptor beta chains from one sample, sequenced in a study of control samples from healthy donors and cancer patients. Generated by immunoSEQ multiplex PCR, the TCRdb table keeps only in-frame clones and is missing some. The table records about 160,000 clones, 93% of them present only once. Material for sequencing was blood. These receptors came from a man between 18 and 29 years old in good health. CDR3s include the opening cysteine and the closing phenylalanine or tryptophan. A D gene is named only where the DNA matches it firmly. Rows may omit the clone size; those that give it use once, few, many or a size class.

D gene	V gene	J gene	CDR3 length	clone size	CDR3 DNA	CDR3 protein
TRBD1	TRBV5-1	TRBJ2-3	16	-	TGCGCCAGCAGCCATCCGGGACAGGGCCTCACAGATACGCAGTATTTT	CASSHPGQGLTDTQYF
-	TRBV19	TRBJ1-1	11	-	TGTGCCAGTAGTGAATACGCTGAAGCTTTCTTT	CASSEYAEAFF
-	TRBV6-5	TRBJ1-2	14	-	TGTGCCAGCAGTTACGAATTGACGGGCAATGGCTACACCTTC	CASSYELTGNGYTF
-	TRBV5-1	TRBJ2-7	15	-	TGCGCCAGCAGCACTACAGGTGGGGCTTTGTACGAGCAGTACTTC	CASSTTGGALYEQYF
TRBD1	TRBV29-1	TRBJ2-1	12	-	TGCAGCGAAGAGGGACAGCTTAATGAGCAGTTCTTC	CSEEGQLNEQFF
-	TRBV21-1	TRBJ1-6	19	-	TGTGCCAGCAGCTCAAACTCCTTGGTAGGGGGCGAAGATAATTCACCCCTCCACTTT	CASSSNSLVGGEDNSPLHF
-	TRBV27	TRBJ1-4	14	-	TGTGCCAGCGCCCACGCGACAGACCCTTTAAAACTGTTTTTT	CASAHATDPLKLFF
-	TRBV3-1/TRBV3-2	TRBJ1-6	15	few	TGTGCCAGCAGCCAATCGATCCTAACAGTTTCACCCCTCCACTTT	CASSQSILTVSPLHF
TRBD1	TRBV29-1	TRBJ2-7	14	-	TGCAGCGTTGACATCGCACAGGGGGCGGGAGAGCAGTACTTC	CSVDIAQGAGEQYF
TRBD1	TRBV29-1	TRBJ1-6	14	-	TGCAGCGTTGCGACGACAGGGGGAAATTCACCCCTCCACTTT	CSVATTGGNSPLHF
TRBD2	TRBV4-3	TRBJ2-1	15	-	TGCGCCAGCAGCCAAGATTATGGCGGGAGCTATGAGCAGTTCTTC	CASSQDYGGSYEQFF
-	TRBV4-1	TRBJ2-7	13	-	TGCGCCAGCAGCCCCGTGGGTGGATACGAGCAGTACTTC	CASSPVGGYEQYF
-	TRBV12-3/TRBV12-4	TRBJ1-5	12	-	TGTGCCAGTTCAGCCAGCCATCAGCCCCAGCATTTT	CASSASHQPQHF
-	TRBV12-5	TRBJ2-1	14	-	TGTGCTAGTGGTTTGTTGGTCCAGAACAATGAGCAGTTCTTC	CASGLLVQNNEQFF
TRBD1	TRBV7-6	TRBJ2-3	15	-	TGTGCCAGCAGCGAACCGGGACAGGGATCAGATACGCAGTATTTT	CASSEPGQGSDTQYF
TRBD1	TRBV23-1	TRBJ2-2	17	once	TGCGCCAGCAGCCTTGGCTCCCGGGACAGGAGCACCGGGGAGCTGTTTTTT	CASSLGSRDRSTGELFF
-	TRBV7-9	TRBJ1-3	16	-	TGTGCCAGCAGCCGACGGGCTTCCAGCTCTGGAAACACCATATATTTT	CASSRRASSSGNTIYF
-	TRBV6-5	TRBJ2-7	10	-	TGTGCCAGCAGAGAGGGCGGACCGTACTTC	CASREGGPYF
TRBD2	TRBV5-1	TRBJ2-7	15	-	TGCGCCAGCAGCCTCCATCTAGCGGGGGAGGACGAGCAGTACTTC	CASSLHLAGEDEQYF
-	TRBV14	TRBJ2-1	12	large	TGTGCCAGCAGCCAAGGTATCCATGAGCAGTTCTTC	CASSQGIHEQFF
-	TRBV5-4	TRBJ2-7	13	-	TGTGCCAGCAGCCGGGGCCCGGGCTACGAGCAGTACTTC	CASSRGPGYEQYF
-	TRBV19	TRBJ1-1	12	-	TGTGCCAGTAAAAAAGGGCCCACTGAAGCTTTCTTT	CASKKGPTEAFF
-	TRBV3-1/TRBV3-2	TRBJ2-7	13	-	TGTGCCAGCAGCCAAGATCACATGTACGAGCAGTACTTC	CASSQDHMYEQYF
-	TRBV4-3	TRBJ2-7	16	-	TGCGCCAGCAGCAAGGGCCCCGGGCGTCTCACCTACGAGCAGTACTTC	CASSKGPGRLTYEQYF
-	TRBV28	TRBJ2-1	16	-	TGTGCCGTCAAATCACCGGGGGTTCACCGGGACTCCAAACAGTTCTTC	CAVKSPGVHRDSKQFF
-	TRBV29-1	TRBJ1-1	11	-	TGCAGCGCCTTGCGGCGGTCTGAAGCTTTCTTT	CSALRRSEAFF
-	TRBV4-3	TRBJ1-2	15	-	TGCGCCAGCAGCCAAGATGACGGGTCGGACTATGGCTACACCTTC	CASSQDDGSDYGYTF
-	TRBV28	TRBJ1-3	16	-	TGTGCCAGCAGGGGCCAGCTAGCCTTCTCTGGAAACACCATATATTTT	CASRGQLAFSGNTIYF
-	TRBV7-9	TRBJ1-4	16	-	TGTGCCAGCAGCTTTGACGTGGGCGGAGGGGGAGAAAAACTGTTTTTT	CASSFDVGGGGEKLFF
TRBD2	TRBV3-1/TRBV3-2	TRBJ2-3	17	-	TGTGCCAGCAGCCAAGATGTGGGGGGAGGGAGCACAGATACGCAGTATTTT	CASSQDVGGGSTDTQYF
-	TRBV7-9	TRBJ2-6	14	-	TGTGCCAGCAGCTTAGTTGGCGGGGCCAACGTCCTGACTTTC	CASSLVGGANVLTF
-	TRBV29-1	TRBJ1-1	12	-	TGCAGCGTTGTTCGCGGACGCACTGAAGCTTTCTTT	CSVVRGRTEAFF
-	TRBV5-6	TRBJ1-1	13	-	TGTGCCAGCAGCTTGGGCGTTAACACTGAAGCTTTCTTT	CASSLGVNTEAFF
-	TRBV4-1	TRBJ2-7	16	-	TGCGCCAGCAGCCAATACGGGGGGCATCCGATCTACGAGCAGTACTTC	CASSQYGGHPIYEQYF
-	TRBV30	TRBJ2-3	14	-	TGTGCCTGGAGTGTAGGAGGTGGAGCAGATACGCAGTATTTT	CAWSVGGGADTQYF
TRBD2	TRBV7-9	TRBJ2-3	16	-	TGTGCCAGCAGCGCAGGGACTAGCGGAAACACAGATACGCAGTATTTT	CASSAGTSGNTDTQYF
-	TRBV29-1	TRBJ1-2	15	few	TGCAGCGTTGACGGCTCCGGTCAGGGTAACTATGGCTACACCTTC	CSVDGSGQGNYGYTF
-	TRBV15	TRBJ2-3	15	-	TGTGCCACCAGCAGACTCCCGGACAGCCAGGATACGCAGTATTTT	CATSRLPDSQDTQYF
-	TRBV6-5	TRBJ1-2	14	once	TGTGCCAGCTGGGGGCGGGAATTCGGCTATGGCTACACCTTC	CASWGREFGYGYTF
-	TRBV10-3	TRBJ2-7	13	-	TGTGCCATCAGTGACCCTCCCAACTACGAGCAGTACTTC	CAISDPPNYEQYF
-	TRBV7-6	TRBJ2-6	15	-	TGTGCCAGCACCTCGAAACTCTCTGGGGCCAACGTCCTGACTTTC	CASTSKLSGANVLTF
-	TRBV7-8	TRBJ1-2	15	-	TGTGCCAGCAGCTTAGCGGTGAAAACCTCCTATGGCTACACCTTC	CASSLAVKTSYGYTF
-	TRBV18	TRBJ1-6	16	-	TGTGCCAGCTCACCCTCCCAGCCGGCGTCTGATTCACCCCTCCACTTT	CASSPSQPASDSPLHF
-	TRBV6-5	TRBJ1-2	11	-	TGTGCCACCTCGACAGGAATTGGCTACACCTTC	CATSTGIGYTF
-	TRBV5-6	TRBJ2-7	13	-	TGTGCCAGCAGCTTGGCGGGGAGCTACGAGCAGTACTTC	CASSLAGSYEQYF